A single sample is the source of the 13 T cell receptor beta chains below, sequenced in a study of blood T cells in healthy people across ages. A J-beta primer mix and a sample-barcoded 5' primer were used in a second PCR of roughly 6 to 11 cycles. MiXCR was run by TCRdb on the 5' RACE reads, yielding one entry per CDR3 protein. Here the sample spans roughly 800,000 distinct CDR3 sequences, about a quarter being singletons. This sample was shared with a second study, whose subject was T cells of mothers and their children.

Specimen: blood. The origin of the receptors is a boy younger than 18 in good health.

This clonotype came up a few times. At one boundary the junction diverges from the germline segment, which might be a read error. The genes are TRBV6-5 and TRBJ2-3; perhaps TRBD1 as D (6 bases). Germline loops: CDR1 MNHEY, CDR2 SVGAGI. The CDR3 is 14 residues long. In DNA, the CDR3 is TGTGCCAGCAGTTACTCTGGGGGCACAGATACGCGGTATTTT. This sequence encodes CASSYSGGTDTRYF.

As for this clonotype: A read error may account for a junction end that differs from germline. The chain has TRBV28 and TRBJ2-5, with a possible D match to TRBD2 (6 bases). The CDR3 covers 16 residues. From germline, CDR1 is MDHEN and CDR2 SYDVKM. CDR3 protein: CSSSTLGEEGAETQYF. The CDR3 coding sequence is TGTTCCAGCAGTACTCTTGGGGAGGAAGGAGCAGAGACCCAGTACTTC.

The chain employs TRBV7-2 and TRBJ2-5; 14 nucleotides agree with TRBD2. The end of the DNA fits TRBJ2-1 better, so the J call may be wrong. CDR1 is SGHTA, CDR2 FQGNSA, per germline. The CDR3 covers 16 residues. In DNA, the CDR3 is TGTGCCAGCAGCGCATATGGGACTAGCGGGGGCCGGCAGCAGTTCTTC. Translation gives CASSAYGTSGGRQQFF.

The rearrangement joins TRBV9 to TRBJ2-4; maybe TRBD1 (5 bases). The CDR3 is 16 amino acids. Germline assignment: CDR1 SGDLS and CDR2 YYNGEE. Trimming removed 1 base at V and 1 base at J, with 12 bases between. The CDR3: CASSVSPAGAKNIQYF. DNA of the CDR3: TGTGCCAGCAGCGTATCCCCTGCAGGGGCCAAAAACATTCAGTACTTC. The full variable domain, its missing parts supplied by reference TRBV9 and TRBJ2-4, is DSGVTQTPKHLITATGQRVTLRCSPRSGDLSVYWYQQSLDQGLQFLIQYYNGEERAKGNILERFSAQQFPDLHSELNLSSLELGDSALYFCASSVSPAGAKNIQYFGAGTRLSVL.

The chain carries TRBV12-3 or TRBV12-4 and TRBJ2-1; D is unresolved. The J call is in doubt because the DNA end fits TRBJ2-5 better. The CDR3 length is 15 residues. DNA of the CDR3: TGTGCCAGCAGCTACGACGCTGCGGTGAGGGAGACCCAGTACTTC. Translation: CASSYDAAVRETQYF.

The rearrangement joins TRBV27 to TRBJ2-2; TRBD2 agrees at 7 bases. CDR3 length equals 16 residues. Per germline, CDR1 MNHEY and CDR2 SMNVEV (reference sequence). V dropped 1 base and J dropped 3; count of bases not matched to a gene: 5. CDR3 DNA sequence: TGTGCCAGCAGTTTATGGGGGACTATAGACACCGGGGAGCTGTTTTTT. Protein product: CASSLWGTIDTGELFF.

This clonotype was counted a few times. The V gene is TRBV5-1, the J gene TRBJ2-3, with D hard to call. The CDR3 is 14 amino acids. V was shortened by 2 bases and J by 2 bases, with 9 bases between the two germline ends. Germline V gives CDR1 SGHRS, CDR2 YFSETQ. CDR3 protein: CASSFSQNTDTQYF. Written as DNA, the CDR3 is TGCGCCAGCAGCTTTAGTCAGAACACAGATACGCAGTATTTT.

There are many counts of this clonotype. This rearrangement joins TRBV4-2 to TRBJ2-7, with 9 bases identical to TRBD1. Looked up from germline, CDR1 is LGHNA and CDR2 is YNFKEQ. Trimming took 4 bases from V and 6 from J; bases not matched to a gene: 7. This CDR3 comprises 14 residues. CDR3 in DNA: TGTGCCAGCAGCCCCCGGACAGGGGACAGCGAGCAGTACTTC. It translates to CASSPRTGDSEQYF.

J is TRBJ2-1 and V is TRBV12-3 or TRBV12-4; 11 bases are a match to TRBD2. J lost 7 bases, V lost 5 bases, and 7 bases had no gene match. The CDR3 runs 15 residues. CDR3 in DNA: TGTGCCAGCAGTACTAGCGGGAGCCCGTATAATGAGCAGTTCTTC. Translating it yields CASSTSGSPYNEQFF.

This clonotype was seen a handful of times. V and J are TRBV6-2 or TRBV6-3 and TRBJ2-1, with a possible D match to TRBD2 (5 bases). The CDR3 is made up of 15 amino acids. Per the germline V gene, CDR1 is MNHEY and CDR2 is SVGEGT. V lost 0 bases and J 9 bases, leaving 15 bases between the germline ends. CDR3 DNA sequence: TGTGCCAGCAGTTACTCATACGGGGAAATGGGTGAGCAGTTCTTC. It yields the protein CASSYSYGEMGEQFF.

The chain links TRBV29-1 to TRBJ2-3, with D unclear. The germline CDR1 and CDR2 sequences are SQVTM and ANQGSEA. The CDR3 contains 11 residues. The V gene lost 7 bases and the J gene lost 7 bases, with 12 bases spanning the gap. The CDR3: CSGHLWNTQYF. The CDR3, as DNA: TGCAGCGGTCACCTGTGGAATACGCAGTATTTT.

This clonotype was found a few times. This chain joins TRBV12-3 or TRBV12-4 and TRBJ2-5; 8 positions agree with TRBD1. This CDR3 region has 17 residues. The J segment lost 7 bases and the V segment lost 4 bases, leaving 17 bases of the junction unmatched. CDR3 protein: CASSSEDRDGTPGTQYF. The CDR3 DNA is TGTGCCAGCAGTTCCGAGGACAGGGACGGGACTCCAGGGACCCAGTACTTC.

The sample holds a few counts of this clonotype. The chain combines TRBV4-1 with TRBJ1-5; TRBD1 matches at 7 bases. The CDR3 runs to 15 residues. J lost 0 bases, V lost 2 bases, and 1 base had no gene match. Germline V gives CDR1 MGHRA, CDR2 YSYEKL. CDR3 amino acids: CASSQNRGSNQPQHF. As DNA, the CDR3 is TGCGCCAGCAGCCAAAACAGGGGTAGCAATCAGCCCCAGCATTTT.